This is a list of T cell receptor beta chains from one sample in a study of shared clonotypes between healthy human individuals. Method: immunoSEQ multiplex PCR; TCRdb's copy keeps in-frame clones and lacks some. The sample lists 530,000 or so clones; over 60% were seen once. Sequencing was carried out using PBMCs. The receptor set was obtained from a woman in her 40s in good health. Some clones in this sample may be carry-over from other donors' samples. Each CDR3 is given with its conserved first and last residue. The order of the fields is J gene, D gene, clone size, V gene, CDR3 protein, CDR3 DNA. D genes are given only for firm matches. Clone size, where shown, is once, few, many, or a class for clones that have expanded.

J gene: TRBJ1-3
D gene: .
clone size: .
V gene: TRBV28
CDR3 protein: CASGEALSGNTIYF
CDR3 DNA: TGTGCCAGCGGGGAGGCCTTATCTGGAAACACCATATATTTT

J gene: TRBJ2-3
D gene: .
clone size: few
V gene: TRBV2
CDR3 protein: CASRTGRSSTDTQYF
CDR3 DNA: TGTGCCAGCAGAACCGGACGGTCTAGCACAGATACGCAGTATTTT

J gene: TRBJ2-1
D gene: .
clone size: .
V gene: TRBV6-4
CDR3 protein: CASSYAGFDNEQFF
CDR3 DNA: TGTGCCAGCAGTTACGCGGGGTTTGACAATGAGCAGTTCTTC

J gene: TRBJ2-3
D gene: .
clone size: .
V gene: TRBV9
CDR3 protein: CASSVGSVDTQYF
CDR3 DNA: TGTGCCAGCAGCGTAGGGAGTGTGGATACGCAGTATTTT

J gene: TRBJ2-7
D gene: .
clone size: .
V gene: TRBV7-2
CDR3 protein: CASSLARVGPSYEQYF
CDR3 DNA: TGTGCCAGCAGCTTAGCTCGGGTGGGCCCCTCCTACGAGCAGTACTTC

J gene: TRBJ2-7
D gene: TRBD2
clone size: .
V gene: TRBV7-2
CDR3 protein: CASSPGTSGSFEQYF
CDR3 DNA: TGTGCCAGCAGCCCAGGGACTAGCGGGAGTTTCGAGCAGTACTTC

J gene: TRBJ2-2
D gene: .
clone size: .
V gene: TRBV5-1
CDR3 protein: CASSPQFSGKRDTGELFF
CDR3 DNA: TGCGCCAGCAGCCCCCAGTTCTCGGGTAAGCGAGACACCGGGGAGCTGTTTTTT

J gene: TRBJ2-1
D gene: .
clone size: .
V gene: TRBV7-2
CDR3 protein: CASSLSVGEQFF
CDR3 DNA: TGTGCCAGCAGCCTCTCGGTGGGTGAGCAGTTCTTC

J gene: TRBJ2-3
D gene: .
clone size: .
V gene: TRBV7-3
CDR3 protein: CASSLGGGVTDTQYF
CDR3 DNA: TGTGCCAGCAGCTTGGGGGGAGGCGTCACAGATACGCAGTATTTT

J gene: TRBJ2-3
D gene: .
clone size: .
V gene: TRBV5-1
CDR3 protein: CASSLDGSPGTDTQYF
CDR3 DNA: TGCGCCAGCAGCTTGGATGGGAGCCCTGGCACAGATACGCAGTATTTT

J gene: TRBJ2-1
D gene: .
clone size: .
V gene: TRBV7-9
CDR3 protein: CASSFDLGPINYNEQFF
CDR3 DNA: TGTGCCAGCAGCTTTGACCTAGGGCCGATAAACTACAATGAGCAGTTCTTC

J gene: TRBJ2-7
D gene: TRBD1
clone size: many
V gene: TRBV15
CDR3 protein: CATSRDRVTEQYF
CDR3 DNA: TGTGCCACCAGCAGGGACAGGGTAACCGAGCAGTACTTC

J gene: TRBJ1-2
D gene: .
clone size: few
V gene: TRBV6-1
CDR3 protein: CASSEAGGLGGYTF
CDR3 DNA: TGTGCCAGCAGTGAAGCGGGCGGTTTGGGTGGCTACACCTTC

J gene: TRBJ1-1
D gene: .
clone size: few
V gene: TRBV5-1
CDR3 protein: CASSIWVGTEAFF
CDR3 DNA: TGCGCCAGCAGTATATGGGTCGGCACTGAAGCTTTCTTT

J gene: TRBJ2-3
D gene: .
clone size: .
V gene: TRBV4-3
CDR3 protein: CASSQDAYTTDTQYF
CDR3 DNA: TGCGCCAGCAGCCAAGATGCCTACACCACAGATACGCAGTATTTT

J gene: TRBJ1-5
D gene: .
clone size: .
V gene: TRBV6-1
CDR3 protein: CASSSQYSNQPQHF
CDR3 DNA: TGTGCCAGCAGTTCTCAGTATAGCAATCAGCCCCAGCATTTT

J gene: TRBJ1-3
D gene: .
clone size: .
V gene: TRBV2
CDR3 protein: CASSPGPGNTIYF
CDR3 DNA: TGTGCCAGCAGTCCGGGGCCAGGAAACACCATATATTTT

J gene: TRBJ1-4
D gene: .
clone size: .
V gene: TRBV5-1
CDR3 protein: CASSLIQGGEKLFF
CDR3 DNA: TGCGCCAGCAGCTTGATACAGGGCGGGGAAAAACTGTTTTTT

J gene: TRBJ2-1
D gene: TRBD2
clone size: once
V gene: TRBV4-1
CDR3 protein: CASSQVPGLAENYNEQFF
CDR3 DNA: TGCGCCAGCAGCCAAGTTCCAGGACTAGCGGAAAACTACAATGAGCAGTTCTTC

J gene: TRBJ2-1
D gene: .
clone size: .
V gene: TRBV11-2
CDR3 protein: CASSPSEVEQFF
CDR3 DNA: TGTGCCAGCAGCCCGAGTGAGGTTGAGCAGTTCTTC

J gene: TRBJ1-2
D gene: .
clone size: .
V gene: TRBV7-3
CDR3 protein: CASSSDAGAGGYTF
CDR3 DNA: TGTGCCAGCAGCTCTGATGCAGGGGCTGGTGGCTACACCTTC

J gene: TRBJ2-1
D gene: TRBD2
clone size: .
V gene: TRBV30
CDR3 protein: CAWRKGLAGYNEQFF
CDR3 DNA: TGTGCCTGGAGAAAGGGACTAGCGGGATACAATGAGCAGTTCTTC

J gene: TRBJ2-2
D gene: .
clone size: .
V gene: TRBV10-1
CDR3 protein: CARVYGPMDTGELFF
CDR3 DNA: TGCGCCAGGGTGTACGGACCTATGGACACCGGGGAGCTGTTTTTT

J gene: TRBJ2-1
D gene: TRBD2
clone size: .
V gene: TRBV9
CDR3 protein: CASSPPPASGFNEQFF
CDR3 DNA: TGTGCCAGCAGCCCTCCCCCGGCTAGCGGTTTCAATGAGCAGTTCTTC

J gene: TRBJ2-7
D gene: .
clone size: .
V gene: TRBV28
CDR3 protein: CASRGGSYEQYF
CDR3 DNA: TGTGCCAGCCGCGGCGGTTCCTACGAGCAGTACTTC

J gene: TRBJ2-7
D gene: .
clone size: .
V gene: TRBV10-3
CDR3 protein: CASMTGGGDEQYF
CDR3 DNA: TGTGCCAGCATGACCGGAGGGGGCGACGAGCAGTACTTC

J gene: TRBJ2-3
D gene: .
clone size: few
V gene: TRBV11-2
CDR3 protein: CASSFQVRGTDTQYF
CDR3 DNA: TGTGCCAGCAGCTTCCAGGTGCGAGGCACAGATACGCAGTATTTT

J gene: TRBJ2-7
D gene: TRBD2
clone size: .
V gene: TRBV2
CDR3 protein: CASSEALRSSGSQYEQYF
CDR3 DNA: TGTGCCAGCAGTGAAGCGCTTCGGAGTAGCGGGAGCCAATACGAGCAGTACTTC

J gene: TRBJ2-3
D gene: .
clone size: once
V gene: TRBV11-3
CDR3 protein: CASSLFSTDTQYF
CDR3 DNA: TGTGCCAGCAGCTTATTTAGCACAGATACGCAGTATTTT

J gene: TRBJ2-1
D gene: .
clone size: .
V gene: TRBV28
CDR3 protein: CASSPGSEQFF
CDR3 DNA: TGTGCCAGCAGCCCAGGGAGCGAGCAGTTCTTC

J gene: TRBJ1-1
D gene: TRBD1
clone size: .
V gene: TRBV28
CDR3 protein: CASSSPDRSNTEAFF
CDR3 DNA: TGTGCCAGCAGTAGCCCGGACAGGTCGAACACTGAAGCTTTCTTT

J gene: TRBJ2-3
D gene: TRBD2
clone size: .
V gene: TRBV7-8
CDR3 protein: CASSPQGSGSAYTQYF
CDR3 DNA: TGTGCCAGCAGCCCCCAGGGTAGCGGGAGTGCATATACGCAGTATTTT

J gene: TRBJ2-6
D gene: .
clone size: .
V gene: TRBV5-1
CDR3 protein: CASSIRSGANVLTF
CDR3 DNA: TGCGCCAGCAGCATAAGATCTGGGGCCAACGTCCTGACTTTC

J gene: TRBJ1-3
D gene: TRBD1
clone size: .
V gene: TRBV9
CDR3 protein: CASSPRTGIGGNTIYF
CDR3 DNA: TGTGCCAGCAGCCCCCGGACAGGGATCGGTGGAAACACCATATATTTT

J gene: TRBJ2-1
D gene: TRBD2
clone size: .
V gene: TRBV6-4
CDR3 protein: CASSQGTSTYNEQFF
CDR3 DNA: TGTGCCAGCAGTCAAGGGACTAGCACTTACAATGAGCAGTTCTTC

J gene: TRBJ2-2
D gene: TRBD2
clone size: few
V gene: TRBV5-8
CDR3 protein: CASSLGLAANTGELFF
CDR3 DNA: TGTGCCAGCAGCTTGGGTCTAGCGGCGAACACCGGGGAGCTGTTTTTT

J gene: TRBJ2-7
D gene: TRBD2
clone size: .
V gene: TRBV10-1
CDR3 protein: CASSVSGRDEQYF
CDR3 DNA: TGCGCCAGCAGTGTGAGCGGGAGGGACGAGCAGTACTTC

J gene: TRBJ1-2
D gene: .
clone size: .
V gene: TRBV2
CDR3 protein: CASTKDSFYGYTF
CDR3 DNA: TGTGCCAGCACCAAGGACAGTTTTTATGGCTACACCTTC

J gene: TRBJ2-1
D gene: .
clone size: .
V gene: TRBV4-1
CDR3 protein: CASSQVLRGSSNEQFF
CDR3 DNA: TGCGCCAGCAGCCAAGTTCTGAGGGGGAGCTCCAATGAGCAGTTCTTC

J gene: TRBJ2-5
D gene: TRBD2
clone size: .
V gene: TRBV5-1
CDR3 protein: CASSPTSQGTQYF
CDR3 DNA: TGCGCCAGCAGCCCGACTAGCCAGGGGACCCAGTACTTC

J gene: TRBJ2-7
D gene: .
clone size: few
V gene: TRBV20-1
CDR3 protein: CSARQTYEQYF
CDR3 DNA: TGCAGTGCCCGACAGACCTACGAGCAGTACTTC

J gene: TRBJ1-1
D gene: .
clone size: few
V gene: TRBV30
CDR3 protein: CAWRDSGTEAFF
CDR3 DNA: TGTGCCTGGAGGGACAGCGGGACTGAAGCTTTCTTT

J gene: TRBJ2-1
D gene: .
clone size: .
V gene: TRBV10-3
CDR3 protein: CAISEYSNSRYNEQFF
CDR3 DNA: TGTGCCATCAGTGAGTACTCGAACAGTAGATACAATGAGCAGTTCTTC

J gene: TRBJ2-7
D gene: TRBD2
clone size: once
V gene: TRBV11-2
CDR3 protein: CASSFGGLASHEQYF
CDR3 DNA: TGTGCCAGCAGCTTCGGGGGACTAGCTTCCCACGAGCAGTACTTC

J gene: TRBJ1-1
D gene: TRBD1
clone size: few
V gene: TRBV7-9
CDR3 protein: CASSVQGMGTEAFF
CDR3 DNA: TGTGCCAGCAGCGTACAGGGGATGGGCACTGAAGCTTTCTTT

J gene: TRBJ2-5
D gene: TRBD2
clone size: few
V gene: TRBV19
CDR3 protein: CASSIASGRETQYF
CDR3 DNA: TGTGCCAGTAGTATTGCTAGCGGGAGGGAGACCCAGTACTTC

J gene: TRBJ2-1
D gene: .
clone size: once
V gene: TRBV9
CDR3 protein: CASSVGGDPSYNEQFF
CDR3 DNA: TGTGCCAGCAGCGTAGGGGGGGATCCCTCCTACAATGAGCAGTTCTTC

J gene: TRBJ2-7
D gene: .
clone size: .
V gene: TRBV28
CDR3 protein: CASHEGQGTYEQYF
CDR3 DNA: TGTGCCAGCCATGAGGGGCAGGGGACCTACGAGCAGTACTTC

J gene: TRBJ1-2
D gene: .
clone size: .
V gene: TRBV27
CDR3 protein: CASSFADRSFYGYTF
CDR3 DNA: TGTGCCAGCAGTTTTGCCGACAGATCGTTCTATGGCTACACCTTC

J gene: TRBJ1-1
D gene: TRBD1
clone size: .
V gene: TRBV5-1
CDR3 protein: CASSARQGGDGIPFF
CDR3 DNA: TGCGCCAGCAGCGCGAGACAGGGAGGGGACGGGATTCCTTTCTTT

J gene: TRBJ2-7
D gene: .
clone size: .
V gene: TRBV28
CDR3 protein: CASSLVGGGPYEQYF
CDR3 DNA: TGTGCCAGCAGTTTGGTCGGGGGTGGCCCCTACGAGCAGTACTTC

J gene: TRBJ1-5
D gene: TRBD1
clone size: .
V gene: TRBV7-8
CDR3 protein: CASSLRQGPYSNQPQHF
CDR3 DNA: TGTGCCAGCAGCTTACGACAGGGGCCTTATAGCAATCAGCCCCAGCATTTT

J gene: TRBJ2-1
D gene: TRBD2
clone size: .
V gene: TRBV18
CDR3 protein: CASSPSVAGDNEQFF
CDR3 DNA: TGTGCCAGCTCACCATCGGTAGCGGGAGACAATGAGCAGTTCTTC

J gene: TRBJ2-1
D gene: .
clone size: .
V gene: TRBV7-3
CDR3 protein: CASSLSALGYNEQFF
CDR3 DNA: TGTGCCAGCAGCTTAAGTGCGTTGGGCTACAATGAGCAGTTCTTC